These 23 T cell receptor beta chains share one sample of origin, sequenced in a study of shared clonotypes between healthy human individuals. Sequencing was performed with immunoSEQ multiplex PCR; in TCRdb, only in-frame clones are kept and a portion is missing. Of millions of clones detected, 85% to 95% appear once; the ten largest clones hold 0.39%. Material: naive CD4+ T cells from PBMCs. The subset was: CD45RA+ positively selected. These receptors came from a man aged 18 to 35 in good health. Some clones in this sample may be carry-over from other donors' samples.

The chain employs TRBV28 and TRBJ1-2; TRBD1 is a possible D gene (6 bases). Germline V gene lookup returns CDR1 MDHEN and CDR2 SYDVKM. CDR3 length equals 19 residues. V lost 6 bases, J lost 4 bases, and 30 bases lay in between. The CDR3 DNA sequence: TGTGCCAGCAGCCGGCCGGAGGGGAGAGGGGGGCTAATTGTCTATGGCTACACCTTC. Protein sequence: CASSRPEGRGGLIVYGYTF.

The chain recombines TRBV27 with TRBJ2-3, with 9 bases that match TRBD1. Losses at the gene ends were 1 base for V and 5 bases for J; bases not matched to a gene: 7. The germline CDR1 and CDR2 sequences are MNHEY and SMNVEV (reference sequence). CDR3 length: 16 amino acids. The CDR3 DNA sequence: TGTGCCAGCAGTTTATATACAGGGGGCGGAATAGATACGCAGTATTTT. Protein: CASSLYTGGGIDTQYF.

This clone was detected once. Other DNA variants within this sample encode the same CDR3. J is TRBJ1-1 and V is TRBV7-9; 7 nucleotides line up with TRBD1. This CDR3 contains 14 residues. Losses at the gene ends were 3 bases for V and 5 bases for J; bases not matched to a gene: 6. CDR1 is SEHNR, CDR2 FQNEAQ, per germline (reference sequence). This CDR3 reads CASSLGGGGTEAFF. CDR3 DNA sequence: TGTGCCAGCAGCTTGGGAGGGGGCGGAACTGAAGCTTTCTTT.

The V gene is TRBV19, the J gene TRBJ2-2, with D perhaps TRBD1 (6 bases). Trimming took 10 bases from V and 0 from J, leaving 12 bases between them. This CDR3 contains 14 residues. Looked up from germline, CDR1 is LNHDA and CDR2 is SQIVND (reference sequence). The CDR3 coding sequence is TGTGCCATCAGGGGCCCCGCGAACACCGGGGAGCTGTTTTTT. It encodes CAIRGPANTGELFF.

V usage is TRBV11-3 and J usage is TRBJ2-3; 13 bases match TRBD2. Germline loops: CDR1 SGHNT, CDR2 YENEEA. Unmatched junction bases numbered 5, after V lost 5 bases and J lost 6 bases. The CDR3 sequence is 15 residues long. CDR3: CASSIGLAGADTQYF. DNA of the CDR3: TGTGCCAGCAGCATTGGACTAGCGGGAGCGGATACGCAGTATTTT.

This sequence joins TRBV6-4 and TRBJ2-1; 10 nucleotides agree with TRBD2. The V gene end was trimmed by 6 bases and the J gene end by 4 bases; junction bases not matched to a gene: 6. There are 15 residues in the CDR3. Germline values: CDR1 MRHNA, CDR2 SNTAGT. As DNA, the CDR3 is TGTGCCAGCAGCGAAAGCGGGAGGGGTTACAATGAGCAGTTCTTC. This gives the protein CASSESGRGYNEQFF.

The J gene is TRBJ1-1, the V gene TRBV29-1; TRBD1 agrees at 8 bases. V was pared by 7 bases and J by 1 base, with 5 bases of the junction left unmatched. This CDR3 is 13 amino acids long. CDR1 is SQVTM and CDR2 is ANQGSEA in the germline V gene. Here the CDR3 DNA reads TGCAGCGCCCGACAGGGGCCGAACACTGAAGCTTTCTTT. Translation gives CSARQGPNTEAFF.

CDR3 coding DNA: TGTGCCAGTAGTACTCGAAGGGCGAACAATGAGCAGTTCTTC. This sequence encodes CASSTRRANNEQFF. V gene TRBV19 combines with J gene TRBJ2-1; D is unresolved. The germline V gene encodes CDR1 LNHDA and CDR2 SQIVND (reference sequence). Trimming took 4 bases from V and 5 from J, leaving 12 bases between them. The CDR3 sequence is 14 residues long. The complete variable domain, with remaining parts taken from reference TRBV19 and TRBJ2-1, reads DGGITQSPKYLFRKEGQNVTLSCEQNLNHDAMYWYRQDPGQGLRLIYYSQIVNDFQKGDIAEGYSVSREKKESFPLTVTSAQKNPTAFYLCASSTRRANNEQFFGPGTRLTVL.

V and J are TRBV25-1 and TRBJ2-7, with D possibly matching TRBD1 (6 bases). The CDR3 sequence is 16 residues long. The ends were cut back, 1 base at V and 7 bases at J, with 20 bases in the middle. Looked up from germline, CDR1 is MGHDK and CDR2 is SYGVNS. The CDR3 DNA follows: TGTGCCAGCAGTGAATCACTGGACAGTTACGGGGAGGAGCAGTACTTC. It specifies CASSESLDSYGEEQYF.

The rearrangement uses TRBV5-3 and TRBJ2-4, with TRBD1 matching over 8 bases. TRBV5-3 is an ORF for which the function is uncertain. The V and J ends lost 4 bases and 8 bases, in that order; junction bases with no gene match: 2. CDR3 length: 12 residues. DNA for the CDR3: TGTGCCAGAAGCGACAGGGGACACATTCAGTACTTC. This sequence encodes CARSDRGHIQYF.

V usage is TRBV6-5 and J usage is TRBJ2-7, with no clear D. With the DNA end fitting TRBJ2-5 better, the J assignment may be wrong. This CDR3 region has 13 residues. The germline CDR1 and CDR2 sequences are MNHEY and SVGAGI. CDR3 sequence: CASSSVQQETQYF. In DNA form, the CDR3 reads TGTGCCAGCAGTTCAGTTCAGCAAGAGACCCAGTACTTC.

The V and J genes are TRBV19 and TRBJ1-1; D perhaps matches TRBD1 (5 bases). This CDR3 contains 11 residues. Germline lookup yields CDR1 LNHDA and CDR2 SQIVND (reference sequence). V lost 7 bases and J 4 bases, leaving 7 bases between the germline ends. The chain's CDR3 is CASMRGTEAFF. CDR3 in DNA: TGTGCCAGTATGAGGGGCACTGAAGCTTTCTTT.

CDR3 sequence (DNA): TGTGCCAGCAGCCGGGACGGGTCCTACGAGCAGTACTTC. This codes for CASSRDGSYEQYF. The chain joins TRBV7-9 to TRBJ2-7, with D perhaps given as TRBD1 or TRBD2 (5 bases each). V was cut by 5 bases and J by 1 base, with 9 bases left in between. CDR3 length: 13 amino acids. CDR1 and CDR2 from the germline V gene are SEHNR and FQNEAQ (reference sequence).

The chain employs TRBV27 and TRBJ1-1; a possible D gene is TRBD1 (6 bases). The V gene lost 3 bases and the J gene lost 7 bases, with 27 bases spanning the gap. The CDR3 length is 18 residues. Germline V gene sequence: CDR1 MNHEY, CDR2 SMNVEV (reference sequence). The CDR3 DNA reads as TGTGCCAGCAGTTTGTCCCGAAGTCCCGAGACAGGTACCCTTGAAGCTTTCTTT. Its translation is CASSLSRSPETGTLEAFF.

This chain uses TRBV19 with TRBJ1-2; TRBD1 matches at 9 bases. This CDR3 is built from 14 residues. The germline gives CDR1 LNHDA, CDR2 SQIVND (reference sequence). J gave up 4 bases and V 6 bases, and 6 bases lay outside the gene matches. The DNA of the CDR3 is TGTGCCAGTAGGGAGGACAGGGGTGTCTATGGCTACACCTTC. This codes for CASREDRGVYGYTF.

The chain combines TRBV11-3 with TRBJ2-2, with 11 bases identical to TRBD2. Germline CDR1 reads SGHNT; CDR2 reads YENEEA. The CDR3 is 16 amino acids. The trim removed 5 bases at V and 7 bases at J, leaving 9 bases unmatched. CDR3 loop: CASSRLAGGRDGELFF. Written as DNA, the CDR3 is TGTGCCAGCAGCCGCCTAGCGGGAGGAAGGGACGGGGAGCTGTTTTTT.

CDR3 protein: CSLTMNTEAFF. CDR3 in DNA: TGCAGCCTAACCATGAACACTGAAGCTTTCTTT. This chain links TRBV29-1 with TRBJ1-1; D is unresolved. V lost 8 bases to trimming and J lost 0 bases, with 7 bases between them. The germline CDR1 and CDR2 sequences are SQVTM and ANQGSEA. This CDR3 has 11 amino acids.

This clone was seen once. The chain couples TRBV27 to TRBJ2-7; D not certain. The CDR3 loop spans 11 amino acids. Germline CDR1 reads MNHEY; CDR2 reads SMNVEV (reference sequence). With 7 bases removed from V and 2 bases from J, the gap between germline ends came to 6 bases. CDR3 sequence reads: CASIQAYEQYF. CDR3 sequence (DNA): TGTGCCAGCATTCAGGCCTACGAGCAGTACTTC.

This clone was found once. V is TRBV18 and J is TRBJ1-4; TRBD1 matches 9 bases. The V and J ends lost 0 bases and 0 bases, in that order; junction bases with no gene match: 2. This CDR3 has 17 residues. The V gene's germline CDR1 is KGHSH and CDR2 LQKENI. Written as DNA, the CDR3 is TGTGCCAGCTCACCACCGGACAGGGGACCAACTAATGAAAAACTGTTTTTT. It translates to CASSPPDRGPTNEKLFF. The whole variable domain, filled in from reference TRBV18 and TRBJ1-4, reads NAGVMQNPRHLVRRRGQEARLRCSPMKGHSHVYWYRQLPEEGLKFMVYLQKENIIDESGMPKERFSAEFPKEGPSILRIQQVVRGDSAAYFCASSPPDRGPTNEKLFFGSGTQLSVL.

In this sample, this clone turned up a few times. The V gene is TRBV29-1, the J gene TRBJ1-5; D gene uncertain. Trimming took 7 bases from V and 11 from J, leaving 15 bases between them. The CDR3 contains 11 residues. In germline, CDR1 is SQVTM, CDR2 ANQGSEA. In DNA form, the CDR3 reads TGCAGCGATTTATGGCGTTTTTCCCAGCATTTT. It is translated as CSDLWRFSQHF.

This chain connects TRBV5-4 to TRBJ2-2; TRBD2 matches at 11 bases. V was pared by 3 bases and J by 4 bases, with 2 bases of the junction left unmatched. Germline-derived CDR1 and CDR2 are SGHNT and YYREEE (reference sequence). CDR3 length: 15 amino acids. CDR3 region: CASSYTSGSTGELFF. Here the CDR3 DNA reads TGTGCCAGCAGCTATACTAGCGGGAGCACCGGGGAGCTGTTTTTT.

In its sample, this clone was seen once. The CDR3 spells CASSGRTGGNRSNQPQHF. The CDR3 DNA sequence: TGTGCCAGTAGTGGCCGGACAGGGGGCAATCGGAGCAATCAGCCCCAGCATTTT. The J gene is TRBJ1-5, the V gene TRBV19; 11 bases fit TRBD1. V was pared by 5 bases and J by 1 base, with 10 bases of the junction left unmatched. The CDR3 has 18 residues. From germline, CDR1 is LNHDA and CDR2 SQIVND (reference sequence).

The chain carries TRBV7-3 and TRBJ2-2, with 8 bases matching TRBD1. Germline trimming cut 4 bases from V and 0 bases from J; bases unmatched to any gene: 7. The CDR3 extends over 17 amino acids. CDR1 is SGHTA and CDR2 is FQGTGA in the germline V gene. The CDR3 region is CASSSSYRGSNTGELFF. The CDR3 nucleotides are TGTGCCAGCAGCTCTTCCTACAGGGGGTCGAACACCGGGGAGCTGTTTTTT.